This T cell receptor (beta chain) was sequenced during a study of radiotherapy plus CTLA-4 blockade in lung cancer. Study at large: For 15% to 20% of patients, objective responses occurred, and roughly 30% had disease control. Overall study results and limits: Tumor-derived TCR clones expanded in blood after radiotherapy plus ipilimumab.

Profiling relied on immunoSEQ multiplex PCR, and the TCRdb table lists in-frame clones only, not all of them. The profile shows roughly 44,000 clones, around nine tenths of them singletons. CDR3 length: 13 residues. Between the trimmed V and J ends, which lost 5 bases and 4 bases, there was a span of 11 bases. CDR1 LNHDA and CDR2 SQIVND come from the germline V gene (reference sequence). As for this clone: Its antigen is unknown.

The sequence was collected from a human donor with non-small cell lung cancer whose response to radiotherapy plus ipilimumab could not be evaluated. This sequence joins TRBV19 and TRBJ1-1, with D tentatively TRBD1 (5 bases). Sequencing used peripheral blood, obtained from a patient treated with radiotherapy plus ipilimumab. In DNA form, the CDR3 reads TGTGCCAGTAGTGGTCAGGGAGGCACTGAAGCTTTCTTT. Residues: CASSGQGGTEAFF.